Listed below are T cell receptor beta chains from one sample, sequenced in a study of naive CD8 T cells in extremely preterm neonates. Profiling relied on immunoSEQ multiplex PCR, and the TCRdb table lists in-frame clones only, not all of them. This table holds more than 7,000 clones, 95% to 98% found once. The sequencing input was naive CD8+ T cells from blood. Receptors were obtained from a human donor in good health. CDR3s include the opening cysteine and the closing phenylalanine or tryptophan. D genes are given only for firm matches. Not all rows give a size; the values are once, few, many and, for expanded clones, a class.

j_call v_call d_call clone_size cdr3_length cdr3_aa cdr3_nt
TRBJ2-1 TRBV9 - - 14 CASSVWEVGDEQFF TGTGCCAGCAGCGTATGGGAGGTCGGCGATGAGCAGTTCTTC
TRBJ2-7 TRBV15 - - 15 CATSRSGYSSYEQYF TGTGCCACCAGCCGTAGCGGCTACAGCTCCTACGAGCAGTACTTC
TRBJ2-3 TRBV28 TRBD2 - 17 CASSQTIGLAGVNAQYF TGTGCCAGCAGTCAGACCATAGGACTAGCGGGAGTGAATGCGCAGTATTTT
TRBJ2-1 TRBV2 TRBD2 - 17 CASSESGRLAAYNEQFF TGTGCCAGCAGTGAAAGCGGAAGACTAGCTGCTTACAATGAGCAGTTCTTC
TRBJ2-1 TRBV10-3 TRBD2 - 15 CAISSTSGSYNEQFF TGTGCCATCAGTTCGACTAGCGGATCCTACAATGAGCAGTTCTTC
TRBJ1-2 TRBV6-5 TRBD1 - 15 CASSLDRNPSPGYTF TGTGCCAGCAGTCTGGACAGGAACCCATCGCCTGGCTACACCTTC
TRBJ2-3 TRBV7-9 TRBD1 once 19 CASSLGFSEGTGGTDTQYF TGTGCCAGCAGCTTAGGATTCTCAGAAGGGACAGGAGGCACAGATACGCAGTATTTT
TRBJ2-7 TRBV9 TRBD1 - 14 CASSVGDRPYEQYF TGTGCCAGCAGCGTAGGGGACAGACCCTACGAGCAGTACTTC
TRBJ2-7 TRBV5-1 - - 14 CASREVFGHYEQYF TGCGCCAGCAGGGAGGTTTTCGGGCACTACGAGCAGTACTTC
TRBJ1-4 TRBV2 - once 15 CASSADSATNEKLFF TGTGCCAGCAGTGCGGACAGTGCAACTAATGAAAAACTGTTTTTT
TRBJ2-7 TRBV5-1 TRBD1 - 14 CASSWGQGDYEQYF TGCGCCAGCAGCTGGGGACAGGGGGATTACGAGCAGTACTTC
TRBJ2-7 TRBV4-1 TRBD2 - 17 CASSQVEVSGGSYEQYF TGCGCCAGCAGCCAAGTGGAGGTTAGCGGGGGCTCCTACGAGCAGTACTTC
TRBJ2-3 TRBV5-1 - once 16 CASSLRDNYQGDTQYF TGCGCCAGCAGCTTGAGGGACAACTATCAAGGAGATACGCAGTATTTT
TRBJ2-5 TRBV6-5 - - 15 CASSYSGQAQETQYF TGTGCCAGCAGTTACTCGGGGCAGGCCCAAGAGACCCAGTACTTC
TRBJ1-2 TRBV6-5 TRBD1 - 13 CASSYSGTGGYTF TGTGCCAGCAGTTACAGCGGGACAGGCGGCTACACCTTC
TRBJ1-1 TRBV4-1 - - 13 CASSQNTNTEAFF TGCGCCAGCAGCCAGAACACAAACACTGAAGCTTTCTTT
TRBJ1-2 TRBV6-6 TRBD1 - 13 CASSGQGDYGYTF TGTGCCAGCAGCGGACAGGGGGACTATGGCTACACCTTC
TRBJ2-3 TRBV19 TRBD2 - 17 CASSDQLAVPASDTQYF TGTGCCAGTAGTGACCAACTAGCGGTCCCGGCCTCCGATACGCAGTATTTT
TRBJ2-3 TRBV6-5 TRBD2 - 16 CASSYSRAGGRNTQYF TGTGCCAGCAGTTACTCAAGGGCGGGAGGTAGAAATACGCAGTATTTT
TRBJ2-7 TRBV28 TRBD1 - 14 CASSPQGGSYEQYF TGTGCCAGCAGTCCCCAAGGGGGCTCGTACGAGCAGTACTTC
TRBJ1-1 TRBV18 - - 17 CASSPPGRGPLNTEAFF TGTGCCAGCTCACCACCGGGCAGGGGACCCCTGAACACTGAAGCTTTCTTT
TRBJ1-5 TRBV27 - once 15 CASTPVGAGNQPQHF TGTGCCAGCACCCCCGTGGGGGCAGGCAATCAGCCCCAGCATTTT
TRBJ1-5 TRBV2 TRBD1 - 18 CASRGQGADQAVNQPQHF TGTGCCAGCCGGGGCCAGGGGGCCGATCAAGCAGTAAATCAGCCCCAGCATTTT
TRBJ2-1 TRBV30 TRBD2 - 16 CAWSVASSGPYNGQFF TGTGCCTGGAGTGTAGCCTCTAGCGGACCCTACAATGGGCAGTTCTTC
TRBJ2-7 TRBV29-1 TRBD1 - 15 CSVEERTGGKNEQYF TGCAGCGTTGAAGAGAGGACAGGGGGAAAGAACGAGCAGTACTTC
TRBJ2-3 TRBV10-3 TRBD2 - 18 CAIRDGTSGFTSTDTQYF TGTGCCATCAGGGACGGGACTAGCGGTTTCACTAGCACAGATACGCAGTATTTT
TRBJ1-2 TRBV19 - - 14 CASIGSDTFGGYTF TGTGCCAGTATAGGCAGCGATACATTCGGTGGCTACACCTTC
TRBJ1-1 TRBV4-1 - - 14 CASSQVTENTEAFF TGCGCCAGCAGCCAAGTTACAGAGAACACTGAAGCTTTCTTT
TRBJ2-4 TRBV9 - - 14 CASSAPLVGNIQYF TGTGCCAGCAGCGCACCCCTTGTCGGAAACATTCAGTACTTC
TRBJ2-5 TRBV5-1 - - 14 CASSLIGGQDTQYF TGCGCCAGCAGCTTGATCGGGGGGCAAGATACCCAGTACTTC
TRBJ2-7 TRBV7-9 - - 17 CASSLFGKGQGGYEQYF TGTGCCAGCAGCTTATTTGGGAAGGGCCAGGGGGGCTACGAGCAGTACTTC
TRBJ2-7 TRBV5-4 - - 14 CASSLWGPVREQYF TGTGCCAGCAGCCTTTGGGGCCCTGTCCGCGAGCAGTACTTC
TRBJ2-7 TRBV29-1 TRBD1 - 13 CSVSKGTDYEQYF TGCAGCGTCTCGAAGGGGACAGACTACGAGCAGTACTTC